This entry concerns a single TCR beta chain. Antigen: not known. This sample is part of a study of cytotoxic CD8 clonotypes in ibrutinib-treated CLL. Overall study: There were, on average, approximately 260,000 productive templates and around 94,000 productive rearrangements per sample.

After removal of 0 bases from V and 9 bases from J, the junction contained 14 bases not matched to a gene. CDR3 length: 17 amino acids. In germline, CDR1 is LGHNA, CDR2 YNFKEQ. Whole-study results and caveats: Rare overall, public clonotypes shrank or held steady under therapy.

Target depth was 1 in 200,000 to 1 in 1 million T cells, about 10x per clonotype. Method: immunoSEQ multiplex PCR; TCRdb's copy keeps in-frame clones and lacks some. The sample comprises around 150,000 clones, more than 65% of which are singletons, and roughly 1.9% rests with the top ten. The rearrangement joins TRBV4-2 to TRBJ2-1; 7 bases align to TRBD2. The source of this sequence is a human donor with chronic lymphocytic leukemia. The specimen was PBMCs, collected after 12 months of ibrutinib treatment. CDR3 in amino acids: CASSQERSGGGIIEQFF. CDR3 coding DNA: TGTGCCAGCAGCCAAGAGAGGTCCGGCGGGGGTATTATTGAGCAGTTCTTC.